These 10 T cell receptor beta chains were sequenced from one sample in a study of blood T cell repertoires in COVID-19. Assay: immunoSEQ multiplex PCR; the TCRdb copy retains only in-frame clones and omits some. The table has 170,000 or so clones, approximately 90% seen once. Specimen: peripheral blood. These receptors all come from a woman aged 18-29 years who had recovered from COVID-19.

This clone was seen only once. This rearrangement joins TRBV5-4 to TRBJ2-3; D is perhaps TRBD1 (5 bases). The CDR3 runs to 14 residues. Looked up from germline, CDR1 is SGHNT and CDR2 is YYREEE (reference sequence). Deletions cut 3 bases from V and 0 bases from J, with 8 bases between. Here the CDR3 DNA reads TGTGCCAGCAGCTACCGGACAAGCACAGATACGCAGTATTTT. This codes for CASSYRTSTDTQYF.

Notes on this clone: At one of its ends the junction is not consistent with the germline gene, which may arise from a read error. The genes are TRBV12-3 or TRBV12-4 and TRBJ1-2; D not resolved. The CDR3 runs 11 residues. The CDR3 protein is CASSFEALVCF. The CDR3 DNA reads TGTGCCAGCAGTTTTGAGGCGCTAGTCTGCTTC.

The rearrangement links TRBV5-1 to TRBJ1-4; D might be TRBD1 (6 bases). Germline V CDR1 and CDR2: SGHRS, YFSETQ. The CDR3 is 12 amino acids. V dropped 4 bases and J dropped 13 bases, with 14 bases sitting between them. DNA of the CDR3: TGCGCCAGCAGCCCGGGTGGGGGCGGACTGTTTTTT. Residues: CASSPGGGGLFF.

This chain uses TRBV7-2 with TRBJ1-1; no reliable D call. V was pared by 1 base and J by 4 bases, with 13 bases between. The CDR3 is 15 amino acids. Germline CDR1 reads SGHTA; CDR2 reads FQGNSA. CDR3 loop: CASSLEWPLVTEAFF. The CDR3 nucleotides read TGTGCCAGCAGCTTAGAGTGGCCTTTGGTCACTGAAGCTTTCTTT.

The chain links TRBV6-4 to TRBJ2-3; 7 bases agree with TRBD1. Unmatched junction bases numbered 6, after V lost 4 bases and J lost 2 bases. CDR1 and CDR2 (germline): MRHNA, SNTAGT. The CDR3 has 15 amino acids. This CDR3 reads CASSGGQASTDTQYF. The CDR3 bases are TGTGCCAGCAGTGGAGGACAGGCTTCCACAGATACGCAGTATTTT.

The rearrangement uses TRBV7-6 and TRBJ1-6, with unresolved D. The CDR3 consists of 15 residues. Trimming pared 5 bases from V and 0 bases from J, leaving 8 bases between. CDR1 and CDR2 (germline): SGHVS, FNYEAQ. The CDR3 nucleotides are TGTGCCAGCAGCCCCTGGAGCTCCTATAATTCACCCCTCCACTTT. This translates into CASSPWSSYNSPLHF.

V gene TRBV2 combines with J gene TRBJ1-2; D uncertain. Germline V gene sequence: CDR1 SNHLY, CDR2 FYNNEI. The CDR3 is made up of 13 amino acids. V lost 6 bases to trimming and J lost 5 bases, with 13 bases between them. In DNA, the CDR3 is TGTGCCAGCAGGTCCTCTTTAGAATATGGCTACACCTTC. As protein: CASRSSLEYGYTF.

The CDR3 DNA reads as TGTGCCAATCTACCGGACACGGAAAGACAGGGAGCTTTCTTT. As protein: CANLPDTERQGAFF. The rearrangement links TRBV2 to TRBJ1-1, with 7 positions matching TRBD1. V dropped 10 bases and J dropped 10; count of bases not matched to a gene: 18. CDR1 is SNHLY, CDR2 FYNNEI, per germline. There are 14 residues in the CDR3.

The V gene is TRBV6-2 or TRBV6-3, the J gene TRBJ2-5, with 8 bases that match TRBD2. CDR1 is MNHEY and CDR2 is SVGEGT in the germline V gene. The CDR3 loop spans 14 amino acids. The junction had 4 bases not matched to a gene; V was cut back by 2 bases and J by 5 bases. This CDR3 reads CASSYAGGVETQYF. The CDR3 DNA follows: TGTGCCAGCAGTTACGCCGGGGGGGTGGAGACCCAGTACTTC.

The genes are TRBV7-2 and TRBJ1-2, with a possible D match to TRBD1 (5 bases). The CDR3 is 14 residues long. Trimming stripped 5 bases from V and 7 bases from J, with 17 bases between. Germline values: CDR1 SGHTA, CDR2 FQGNSA. CDR3 protein: CASSLIQVSRGYTF. The DNA of the CDR3 is TGTGCCAGCAGCCTAATACAGGTTTCCCGTGGCTACACCTTC.